This T cell receptor (beta chain) emerged from a study of cytomegalovirus exposure and HLA in healthy donors. As for the study in general: A prior analysis found about 110 million unique TCR beta sequences from around 180 million T cells. Study findings and constraints: The listing of about 150 TCR beta chains classed them as cytomegalovirus-associated.

The germline CDR1 and CDR2 sequences are SGDLS and YYNGEE. V lost 4 bases, J lost 5 bases, and 4 bases stayed unmatched. The CDR3 loop spans 14 amino acids. The PCR made use of 60 Vbeta and 13 Jbeta primers. TCRdb's table, derived via immunoSEQ multiplex PCR, lists solely in-frame clones and lacks some. In the table there are roughly 50,000 clones, approximately 82% of which are singletons. Concerning this clone: Antigen: not known.

The chain is built from TRBV9 and TRBJ1-4, with 8 bases that match TRBD1. The sequence was obtained from a woman aged 18 to 35 in good health and CMV-seronegative. Sequenced material: PBMCs. In nucleotides, the CDR3 is TGTGCCAGCAGCAAGACAGGGGCCAATGAAAAACTGTTTTTT. It is translated as CASSKTGANEKLFF.